The 13 T cell receptor beta chains given below trace back to one sample, sequenced in a study of T cell repertoires in cytomegalovirus infection. One entry per CDR3 protein, called by TCRdb with MiXCR from the reads. The sample includes around 800,000 distinct CDR3 sequences, about 30% seen only once; the top ten take around an eighth. Their recognized antigens are unknown. Sequencing used cultured CD8+ T cells from PBMCs, obtained from culture after CMV antigen stimulation. The receptor source for this set is a human donor in good health (CMV status not recorded). Some clones in this sample may be carry-over from other donors' samples.

The V gene is TRBV28, the J gene TRBJ1-5; 8 bases agree with TRBD1. From germline, CDR1 is MDHEN and CDR2 SYDVKM. CDR3 length: 20 residues. The V gene end was trimmed by 3 bases and the J gene end by 2 bases; junction bases not matched to a gene: 18. Written as DNA, the CDR3 is TGTGCCAGCAGTTTGGGGCGCCAGGGGGCCGAACCCACTCGCAATCAGCCCCAGCATTTT. This gives the protein CASSLGRQGAEPTRNQPQHF.

At least ten counts were recorded for this clonotype. The CDR3 is CASSDWTGWSNGYTF. The CDR3 DNA reads as TGTGCCAGCAGTGACTGGACAGGGTGGAGTAATGGCTACACCTTC. The gene calls are TRBV6-6 and TRBJ1-2; 8 nucleotides align to TRBD1. V was pared by 5 bases and J by 6 bases, with 11 bases of the junction left unmatched. The CDR3 is 15 amino acids. CDR1 and CDR2 (germline): MNHNY, SVGAGI (reference sequence).

There are many counts of this clonotype. The V and J genes are TRBV7-8 and TRBJ2-2; 7 nucleotides agree with TRBD1. Germline CDR1 and CDR2: SGHVS and FQNEAQ. The CDR3 extends over 17 amino acids. V was pared by 1 base and J by 1 base, with 6 bases of the junction left unmatched. The chain's CDR3 is CASSLVVGTENTGELFF. As DNA, the CDR3 is TGTGCCAGCAGCTTAGTGGTCGGGACAGAGAACACCGGGGAGCTGTTTTTT. The whole variable domain, remainder taken from reference TRBV7-8 and TRBJ2-2, is GAGVSQSPRYKVAKRGQDVALRCDPISGHVSLFWYQQALGQGPEFLTYFQNEAQLDKSGLPSDRFFAERPEGSVSTLKIQRTQQEDSAVYLCASSLVVGTENTGELFFGEGSRLTVL.

The CDR3 loop is CASSHLPADTQYF. The CDR3 nucleotides are TGTGCCAGCAGTCACCTCCCCGCAGATACGCAGTATTTT. The chain has TRBV6-6 and TRBJ2-3; D is uncertain. The CDR3 is 13 amino acids. V lost 5 bases, J lost 4 bases, and 10 bases lay in between. The germline V gene encodes CDR1 MNHNY and CDR2 SVGAGI (reference sequence).

The rearrangement links TRBV20-1 to TRBJ2-1; 8 bases are a match to TRBD2. This CDR3 spans 16 amino acids. The junction had 7 bases not matched to a gene; V was cut back by 0 bases and J by 3 bases. The germline CDR1 and CDR2 sequences are DFQATT and SNEGSKA (reference sequence). The CDR3 sequence: CSARDEERGNYNEQFF. The CDR3 DNA follows: TGCAGTGCTAGAGATGAAGAGCGGGGGAACTACAATGAGCAGTTCTTC.

This clonotype was found many times. CDR3 coding DNA: TGTGCCAGCAGCTCTAGAGTCACAGATACGCAGTATTTT. This codes for CASSSRVTDTQYF. This chain joins TRBV7-6 and TRBJ2-3; D is ambiguous. CDR3 length: 13 residues. The germline V gene encodes CDR1 SGHVS and CDR2 FNYEAQ. Trimming removed 4 bases from V and 2 bases from J, with 7 bases in between.

At least ten counts were recorded for this clonotype. The chain is built from TRBV6-5 and TRBJ2-1; 9 bases map to TRBD1. The V gene end was trimmed by 0 bases and the J gene end by 4 bases; junction bases not matched to a gene: 4. The CDR3 is 16 amino acids. The germline V gene encodes CDR1 MNHEY and CDR2 SVGAGI. The CDR3: CASSYSMTGGYNEQFF. For the CDR3, the DNA is TGTGCCAGCAGTTACTCGATGACAGGGGGGTACAATGAGCAGTTCTTC.

This clonotype was detected once. The chain couples TRBV6-6 to TRBJ1-6; no clear D gene. The germline gives CDR1 MNHNY, CDR2 SVGAGI (reference sequence). V dropped 7 bases and J dropped 4 bases, with 11 bases sitting between them. The CDR3 spans 14 residues. CDR3 loop: CASTPTLYNSPLHF. In nucleotides, the CDR3 is TGTGCCAGCACCCCTACCTTATATAATTCACCCCTCCACTTT.

V usage is TRBV6-5 and J usage is TRBJ2-1, with TRBD1 as a possible D gene (5 bases). Trimming cost V 6 bases and J 8 bases, with 14 bases left between them. Per the germline V gene, CDR1 is MNHEY and CDR2 is SVGAGI. The CDR3 is made up of 13 amino acids. This CDR3 is CASSQGGEHEQFF. The CDR3 DNA reads as TGTGCCAGCAGCCAGGGCGGTGAGCATGAGCAGTTCTTC.

V is TRBV7-8 and J is TRBJ2-7; the D gene could be TRBD1 or TRBD2 (6 bases each). V gave up 1 base and J gave up 4 bases, with 14 bases separating them. This CDR3 is 15 amino acids long. Per the germline V gene, CDR1 is SGHVS and CDR2 is FQNEAQ. CDR3 residues: CASSLEGVGGYEQYV. The DNA for the CDR3 is TGTGCCAGCAGCTTAGAGGGGGTTGGAGGGTACGAGCAGTACGTC.

In its sample, this clonotype was seen a few times. The gene calls are TRBV24-1 and TRBJ2-3, with 14 positions matching TRBD2. Germline CDR1 KGHDR, CDR2 SFDVKD. Trimming took 4 bases from V and 5 from J; bases not matched to a gene: 10. The CDR3 has 18 amino acids. The CDR3 DNA sequence: TGTGCCACCAGTGACCCGCTGGGACTAGCGGGGGTAGGAGATACGCAGTATTTT. Its translation is CATSDPLGLAGVGDTQYF.

Details on this clonotype: A much larger clone lies one base from this, so it may be a read error. The rearrangement links TRBV7-2 to TRBJ1-5; D unclear. V was pared by 5 bases and J by 5 bases, with 13 bases between. The CDR3 covers 14 residues. Per the germline V gene, CDR1 is SGHTA and CDR2 is FQGNSA. CDR3 nucleotide sequence: TGTGCCAGCAGCCCCTCAGGTTCGCATCAGCCCCAGCATTTT. Protein: CASSPSGSHQPQHF.

The sample holds many counts of this clonotype. This chain links TRBV7-6 with TRBJ2-2; D is uncertain. The CDR3 runs to 16 residues. Trimming removed 0 bases at V and 2 bases at J, with 10 bases between. CDR1 and CDR2 from the germline V gene are SGHVS and FNYEAQ. In nucleotides, the CDR3 is TGTGCCAGCAGCTTAGCGACGGTTCCTAACACCGGGGAGCTGTTTTTT. As protein: CASSLATVPNTGELFF.